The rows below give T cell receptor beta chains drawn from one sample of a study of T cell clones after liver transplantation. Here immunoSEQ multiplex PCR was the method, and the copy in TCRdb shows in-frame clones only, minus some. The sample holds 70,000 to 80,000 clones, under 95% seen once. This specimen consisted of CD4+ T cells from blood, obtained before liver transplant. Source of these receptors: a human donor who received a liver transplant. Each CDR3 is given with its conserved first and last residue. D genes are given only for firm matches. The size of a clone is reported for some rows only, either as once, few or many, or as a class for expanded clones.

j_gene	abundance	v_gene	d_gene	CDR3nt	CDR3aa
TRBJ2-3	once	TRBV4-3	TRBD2	TGCGCCAGCAGCCAAGAATACGGACTAGCGGGAGGGACGAGCACAGATACGCAGTATTTT	CASSQEYGLAGGTSTDTQYF
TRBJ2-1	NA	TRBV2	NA	TGTGCCAGCTTGGATCCTCGCAGAGGGAATGAGCAGTTCTTC	CASLDPRRGNEQFF
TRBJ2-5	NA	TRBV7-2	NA	TGTGCCAGCAGCGCGGGACCCCAAGAGACCCAGTACTTC	CASSAGPQETQYF
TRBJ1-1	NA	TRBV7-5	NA	TGTGTCAGAAGTTCCCTGCGGACGGGGATGAACACTGAAGCTTTCTTT	CVRSSLRTGMNTEAFF
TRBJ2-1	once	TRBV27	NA	TGTGCCAGCACCTTGACAGGACCAAGCTCCTACAATGAGCAGTTCTTC	CASTLTGPSSYNEQFF
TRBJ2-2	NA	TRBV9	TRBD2	TGTGCCAGCAGCGTGGGACTAGCGGGAGTCGGGGAGCTGTTTTTT	CASSVGLAGVGELFF
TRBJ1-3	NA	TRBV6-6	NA	TGTGCCAGCAAACCAACAGGCACTCCTGGAAACACCATATATTTT	CASKPTGTPGNTIYF
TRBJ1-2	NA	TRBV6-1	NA	TGTGCCAGCAGTGAAGCGCTGGGGCAGGGAGGTGGCTACACCTTC	CASSEALGQGGGYTF
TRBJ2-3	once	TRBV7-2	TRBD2	TGTGCCAGCAGCCTAGCCCCGGGACTAGCGGGAGGGCCCTCCAGGTCCACAGATACGCAGTATTTT	CASSLAPGLAGGPSRSTDTQYF
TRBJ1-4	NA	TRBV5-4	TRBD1	TGTGCCAGCAGGAGGGACAGGATAAATGAAAAACTGTTTTTT	CASRRDRINEKLFF
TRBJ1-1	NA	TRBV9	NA	TGTGCCAGCAGCGTAGTTTCCGGGTTGGGTGAAGCTTTCTTT	CASSVVSGLGEAFF
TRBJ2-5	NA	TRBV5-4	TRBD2	TGTGCCAGCAGCCTTACTAGCGGGAGGTACCAAGAGACCCAGTACTTC	CASSLTSGRYQETQYF
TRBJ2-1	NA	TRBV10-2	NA	TGCGCCAGCAGTGAGTCAGGGAAGCCCTTCAATGAGCAGTTCTTC	CASSESGKPFNEQFF
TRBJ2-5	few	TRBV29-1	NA	TGCAGCGTTGGTGGCAGGGGTTGGGAAGAGACCCAGTACTTC	CSVGGRGWEETQYF
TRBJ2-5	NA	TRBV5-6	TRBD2	TGTGCCAGCAGCTTGGTGCTAGCGGGCACGGAGACCCAGTACTTC	CASSLVLAGTETQYF
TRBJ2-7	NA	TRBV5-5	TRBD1	TGTGCCAGCAGCGTACTACTACAGGGGACCTACGAGCAGTACTTC	CASSVLLQGTYEQYF
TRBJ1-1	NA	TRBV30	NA	TGTGCCTGGAGTGTACACCCGAAGAGCCCACGAGGTGAAGCTTTCTTT	CAWSVHPKSPRGEAFF
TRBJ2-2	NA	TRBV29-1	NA	TGCAGCGCTGGGGGGCGTGACACCGGGGAGCTGTTTTTT	CSAGGRDTGELFF
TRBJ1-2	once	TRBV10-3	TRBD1	TGTGCCATCACCCCGGGACAGGGAAGTGGCTACACCTTC	CAITPGQGSGYTF
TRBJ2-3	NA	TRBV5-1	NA	TGCGCCAGCAGCTTGGCCGCCGGGGGATTGTTTGTGGATACGCAGTATTTT	CASSLAAGGLFVDTQYF
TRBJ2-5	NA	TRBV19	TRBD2	TGTGCCAGTAGTATAGGCCTAGCGGGAGGTGAGGAGACCCAGTACTTC	CASSIGLAGGEETQYF
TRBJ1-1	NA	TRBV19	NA	TGTGCCAGTAGTACAGGGCTCGGGAACACTGAAGCTTTCTTT	CASSTGLGNTEAFF
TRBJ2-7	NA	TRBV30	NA	TGTGCCTGGAGTGTAGAAATGGCTGGGGGTCTTAGCTCCTACGAGCAGTACTTC	CAWSVEMAGGLSSYEQYF
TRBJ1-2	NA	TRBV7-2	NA	TGTGCCAGCAGCTCACCGGGCCTGATCCGGGGCTACACCTTC	CASSSPGLIRGYTF
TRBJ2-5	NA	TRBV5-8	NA	TGTGCCAGCAGCTTGGGGAGCAAGGGCGGGGAGACCCAGTACTTC	CASSLGSKGGETQYF
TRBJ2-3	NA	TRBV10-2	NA	TGCGCCAGCACGATCCGACGAAGTGGAGATACGCAGTATTTT	CASTIRRSGDTQYF
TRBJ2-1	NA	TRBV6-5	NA	TGTGCCAGCAGTTACGGGGCAGGGGACAATGAGCAGTTCTTC	CASSYGAGDNEQFF
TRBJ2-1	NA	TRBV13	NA	TGTGCCAGCAGCTTCTCGCGCTACAATGAGCAGTTCTTC	CASSFSRYNEQFF
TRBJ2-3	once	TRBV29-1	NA	TGCAGCGTGGGGTATACAGATACGCAGTATTTT	CSVGYTDTQYF